One and the same sample provided the 32 T cell receptor beta chains below, sequenced in a study of blood T cell repertoires in COVID-19 (dated by TCRdb to 2018 to 2021). The method was the immunoSEQ multiplex PCR assay. TCRdb mirrors the immuneACCESS table, restricted to in-frame sequences. Some clones are absent from its copies; in checked studies, under half trace to an unresolved V gene, and the reason for the others is unknown. The table for this sample lists roughly 180,000 clones; more than 75% of them were counted only once. Jointly, the top ten make up more than 7.5% of the sample. The material sequenced was PBMCs or T cells enriched from blood (not recorded which). Receptor source: a woman under 40 who had recovered from COVID-19.

This clone was recorded once. The chain links TRBV7-9 to TRBJ2-1, with 9 bases fitting TRBD2. The CDR3 contains 17 residues. Germline V CDR1 and CDR2: SEHNR, FQNEAQ (reference sequence). After removal of 6 bases from V and 1 base from J, the junction contained 10 bases not matched to a gene. Here the CDR3 DNA reads TGTGCCAGCAGGGATCGGCGGGAGGGCCCATCCTACAATGAGCAGTTCTTC. Protein product: CASRDRREGPSYNEQFF.

For the CDR3, the DNA is TGTGCCTGGAGTGTACCGGGGATGGATAATTCACCCCTCCACTTT. Amino acids: CAWSVPGMDNSPLHF. The chain carries TRBV30 and TRBJ1-6; D gene uncertain. The CDR3 length is 15 residues. Germline V lookup: CDR1 GTSNPN, CDR2 SVGIG (reference sequence). V was pared by 0 bases and J by 5 bases, with 11 bases between.

The rearrangement uses TRBV19 and TRBJ1-1; possible D gene TRBD1, 5 bases. V was trimmed by 4 bases and J by 5 bases, leaving 11 bases between them. The CDR3 totals 13 residues. Germline CDR1 reads LNHDA; CDR2 reads SQIVND (reference sequence). CDR3: CASSTRVGTEAFF. As DNA, the CDR3 is TGTGCCAGTAGTACCAGGGTTGGTACTGAAGCTTTCTTT.

This rearrangement joins TRBV5-4 to TRBJ1-2; TRBD1 might be the D (6 bases). The CDR3 totals 14 residues. V lost 2 bases to trimming and J lost 0 bases, with 8 bases between them. CDR1 and CDR2 (germline): SGHNT, YYREEE (reference sequence). In DNA form, the CDR3 reads TGTGCCAGCAGCTTTCAGGGGTCTAACTATGGCTACACCTTC. Amino acids: CASSFQGSNYGYTF. The full variable domain, with the rest looked up from reference TRBV5-4 and TRBJ1-2, is ETGVTQSPTHLIKTRGQQVTLRCSSQSGHNTVSWYQQALGQGPQFIFQYYREEENGRGNFPPRFSGLQFPNYSSELNVNALELDDSALYLCASSFQGSNYGYTFGSGTRLTVV.

This clone occurred a few times. V and J are TRBV11-2 and TRBJ2-2; 7 bases are shared with TRBD2. This CDR3 has 18 amino acids. The germline CDR1 and CDR2 sequences are SGHAT and FQNNGV. V lost 1 base, J lost 4 bases, and 12 bases stayed unmatched. The CDR3: CASSLVFRGGPGTGELFF. In DNA form, the CDR3 reads TGTGCCAGCAGCTTAGTGTTTAGGGGAGGGCCTGGCACCGGGGAGCTGTTTTTT.

The chain carries TRBV19 and TRBJ2-7; TRBD2 matches 8 bases. V was clipped by 6 bases and J by 3 bases; unmatched bases: 4. Germline CDR1 is LNHDA and CDR2 is SQIVND (reference sequence). The CDR3 loop spans 13 amino acids. In DNA, the CDR3 is TGTGCCAGTAGACGTAGCGGGAACTACGAGCAGTACTTC. Translated: CASRRSGNYEQYF.

This chain connects TRBV15 to TRBJ1-6; unclear D gene. The ends were cut back, 0 bases at V and 6 bases at J, with 12 bases in the middle. The CDR3 has 16 residues. Germline V lookup: CDR1 LNHNV, CDR2 YYDKDF (reference sequence). CDR3 in DNA: TGTGCCACCAGCAGAGATAAACAGTTGATTAATTCACCCCTCCACTTT. This translates into CATSRDKQLINSPLHF.

V usage is TRBV5-1 and J usage is TRBJ2-1; 12 positions match TRBD2. CDR1 and CDR2 from the germline V gene are SGHRS and YFSETQ. CDR3 length: 15 amino acids. V was clipped by 7 bases and J by 6 bases; unmatched bases: 8. The CDR3 DNA is TGCGCCAGCGGACCCCGACTAGCGGGAGTCAATGAGCAGTTCTTC. This encodes CASGPRLAGVNEQFF.

V usage is TRBV9 and J usage is TRBJ2-1; 10 nucleotides match TRBD2. Germline-derived CDR1 and CDR2 are SGDLS and YYNGEE. With V trimmed by 0 bases and J by 8 bases, 11 bases remained unmatched. The CDR3 loop spans 17 amino acids. The CDR3 region has the DNA TGTGCCAGCAGCGTAGGAGGAAGCGGGAGGGCCGTGGATGAGCAGTTCTTC. This gives the protein CASSVGGSGRAVDEQFF. Based on the CDR3 plus reference TRBV9 and TRBJ2-1, the full variable domain is DSGVTQTPKHLITATGQRVTLRCSPRSGDLSVYWYQQSLDQGLQFLIQYYNGEERAKGNILERFSAQQFPDLHSELNLSSLELGDSALYFCASSVGGSGRAVDEQFFGPGTRLTVL.

The rearrangement links TRBV5-1 to TRBJ2-7, with D possibly being TRBD1 (5 bases). The V gene's germline CDR1 is SGHRS and CDR2 YFSETQ. The CDR3 extends over 13 amino acids. Trimming left V 1 base short and J 5 bases short, with 10 bases between. The CDR3 reads CASSLQQGNEQYF. As DNA, the CDR3 is TGCGCCAGCAGCTTGCAGCAGGGTAACGAGCAGTACTTC.

V usage is TRBV4-1 and J usage is TRBJ2-5; D call uncertain. The V end lost 3 bases, the J end lost 2 bases, and 13 bases lay between the germline ends. Germline CDR1 MGHRA, CDR2 YSYEKL. This CDR3 contains 15 residues. In DNA, the CDR3 is TGCGCCAGCAGCCAGCCAGCTAGAGAACAAGAGACCCAGTACTTC. This sequence encodes CASSQPAREQETQYF.

J is TRBJ2-1 and V is TRBV19; 12 nucleotides agree with TRBD2. Trimming removed 4 bases from V and 6 bases from J; junction bases left unmatched: 4. The germline CDR1 and CDR2 sequences are LNHDA and SQIVND (reference sequence). The CDR3 is made up of 15 amino acids. The CDR3 DNA reads as TGTGCCAGTAGTACCCCTAGCGGGAGGGTCAATGAGCAGTTCTTC. Protein sequence: CASSTPSGRVNEQFF.

CDR3 amino acids: CASTPGTSIYNEQFF. For the CDR3, the DNA is TGTGCCAGCACGCCCGGGACTAGTATTTACAATGAGCAGTTCTTC. The J gene is TRBJ2-1, the V gene TRBV28; 8 positions match TRBD2. The length of the CDR3 is 15 residues. The V segment lost 7 bases and the J segment 4 bases; nucleotides outside the gene matches: 9. Germline CDR1 is MDHEN and CDR2 is SYDVKM. Combining the CDR3 with reference TRBV28 and TRBJ2-1 gives the whole variable domain DVKVTQSSRYLVKRTGEKVFLECVQDMDHENMFWYRQDPGLGLRLIYFSYDVKMKEKGDIPEGYSVSREKKERFSLILESASTNQTSMYLCASTPGTSIYNEQFFGPGTRLTVL.

The rearrangement uses TRBV5-6 and TRBJ2-1; TRBD2 agrees at 8 bases. The CDR3 runs to 17 residues. V shed 2 bases and J 6 bases; nucleotides not matched to a gene: 13. Germline V CDR1 and CDR2: SGHDT, YYEEEE. The CDR3 DNA reads TGTGCCAGCAGCTTACCTCACGGGGAGCGGGAGATCAATGAGCAGTTCTTC. Protein product: CASSLPHGEREINEQFF.

The chain is built from TRBV19 and TRBJ2-7; 9 bases are shared with TRBD1. V dropped 3 bases and J dropped 5; count of bases not matched to a gene: 8. Germline CDR1 is LNHDA and CDR2 is SQIVND (reference sequence). The CDR3 covers 15 residues. The CDR3 nucleotides are TGTGCCAGTAGTATGGCGGGACAGGGTTTCCACGAGCAGTACTTC. Its protein is CASSMAGQGFHEQYF.

The V and J genes are TRBV10-3 and TRBJ2-1; D possibly corresponds to TRBD2 (5 bases). V lost 4 bases, J lost 0 bases, and 13 bases lay in between. Germline V gene sequence: CDR1 ENHRY, CDR2 SYGVKD. The CDR3 runs to 16 residues. The DNA of the CDR3 is TGTGCCATCAGTGTAGCAGCGGCGAGCTCCTACAATGAGCAGTTCTTC. Protein sequence: CAISVAAASSYNEQFF.

The CDR3 loop reads CASSGLASPYEQYF. The CDR3 DNA is TGTGCCAGCAGCGGGCTAGCGAGTCCCTACGAGCAGTACTTC. The gene calls are TRBV9 and TRBJ2-7, with D tentatively TRBD2 (6 bases). Germline CDR1 is SGDLS and CDR2 is YYNGEE. This CDR3 is 14 amino acids long. Deletions cut 3 bases from V and 2 bases from J, with 12 bases between.

The chain joins TRBV12-3 or TRBV12-4 to TRBJ2-7; 11 bases map to TRBD2. The V segment lost 9 bases and the J segment 3 bases; nucleotides outside the gene matches: 1. The CDR3 has 12 residues. The CDR3 coding sequence is TGTGCCAGTACTAGCGGGAGCTACGAGCAGTACTTC. This sequence encodes CASTSGSYEQYF.

The V and J genes are TRBV5-1 and TRBJ1-2, with 10 bases fitting TRBD1. The germline V gene encodes CDR1 SGHRS and CDR2 YFSETQ. The length of the CDR3 is 17 residues. V shed 5 bases, J shed 4 bases, and the junction held 14 bases outside the gene matches. The CDR3 protein is CASRRSSGTGVSYGYTF. The CDR3 DNA reads as TGCGCCAGCAGACGCTCATCCGGGACAGGGGTATCCTATGGCTACACCTTC.

Written as DNA, the CDR3 is TGTGCCAGCAGTGAGCCGATCGGGACAGTAGAAACCTACGAGCAGTACTTC. Amino acid sequence: CASSEPIGTVETYEQYF. The V call is TRBV2, the J call TRBJ2-7; the match to TRBD1 covers 7 bases. The CDR3 is 17 amino acids. Germline CDR1 SNHLY, CDR2 FYNNEI. The V and J ends lost 3 bases and 2 bases, in that order; junction bases with no gene match: 13. The entire variable domain, with the rest obtained from reference TRBV2 and TRBJ2-7, is as follows: EPEVTQTPSHQVTQMGQEVILRCVPISNHLYFYWYRQILGQKVEFLVSFYNNEISEKSEIFDDQFSVERPDGSNFTLKIRSTKLEDSAMYFCASSEPIGTVETYEQYFGPGTRLTVT.

V gene TRBV28 combines with J gene TRBJ1-1, with 7 bases identical to TRBD1. The CDR3 is made up of 18 amino acids. J was trimmed by 2 bases and V by 5 bases; bases with no gene match: 17. Germline V gene sequence: CDR1 MDHEN, CDR2 SYDVKM. CDR3 region: CASSTRLRQGVSNTEAFF. The CDR3 DNA reads TGTGCCAGCAGTACACGCCTAAGACAGGGTGTGAGCAACACTGAAGCTTTCTTT.

The CDR3 sequence: CASSFPGANTEAFF. The CDR3 nucleotides are TGTGCCAGCAGTTTCCCAGGGGCGAACACTGAAGCTTTCTTT. The rearrangement links TRBV28 to TRBJ1-1; D is perhaps TRBD1 (6 bases). The germline gives CDR1 MDHEN, CDR2 SYDVKM. Trimming left V 3 bases short and J 1 base short, with 9 bases between. The CDR3 sequence is 14 residues long.

The CDR3 DNA is TGTGCCAGCAGCTTGATTGACAGTTGGGGAAACACCTTC. It encodes CASSLIDSWGNTF. The chain recombines TRBV7-9 with TRBJ1-2; D perhaps matches TRBD1 (5 bases). From germline, CDR1 is SEHNR and CDR2 FQNEAQ (reference sequence). V was shortened by 3 bases and J by 12 bases, with 17 bases between the two germline ends. The CDR3 has 13 residues.

CDR3 sequence (DNA): TGTGCCAGCGCTCTCGGTAGCTCCTACAATGAGCAGTTCTTC. Translated: CASALGSSYNEQFF. The V call is TRBV19, the J call TRBJ2-1; D gene unclear. V was trimmed by 9 bases and J by 0 bases, leaving 12 bases between them. The CDR3 runs 14 residues. Germline V CDR1 and CDR2: LNHDA, SQIVND (reference sequence). Looking up the rest from reference TRBV19 and TRBJ2-1 gives the full variable domain: DGGITQSPKYLFRKEGQNVTLSCEQNLNHDAMYWYRQDPGQGLRLIYYSQIVNDFQKGDIAEGYSVSREKKESFPLTVTSAQKNPTAFYLCASALGSSYNEQFFGPGTRLTVL.

The chain has TRBV9 and TRBJ1-2, with 8 positions matching TRBD1. The CDR3 has 16 amino acids. The germline V gene has CDR1 SGDLS and CDR2 YYNGEE. Trimming cost V 3 bases and J 7 bases; bases outside gene matches: 14. The DNA for the CDR3 is TGTGCCAGCAGCGCCCGATACGACAGGGGAATTAGTGGCTACACCTTC. This sequence encodes CASSARYDRGISGYTF.

The V gene is TRBV5-1, the J gene TRBJ2-5, with TRBD1 identical over 7 bases. Germline V gives CDR1 SGHRS, CDR2 YFSETQ. V shed 5 bases and J 1 base; nucleotides not matched to a gene: 8. The CDR3 loop spans 15 amino acids. CDR3 bases: TGCGCCAGCAGTTTCCCCGGGACAGTCCAAGAGACCCAGTACTTC. Protein sequence: CASSFPGTVQETQYF.

This rearrangement joins TRBV28 to TRBJ2-2; the D gene is possibly TRBD2 (6 bases). Germline V lookup: CDR1 MDHEN, CDR2 SYDVKM. Trimming cost V 2 bases and J 5 bases, with 12 bases left between them. The length of the CDR3 is 15 residues. Written as DNA, the CDR3 is TGTGCCAGCAGTTTAGGGGGGTCGGGAACCGGGGAGCTGTTTTTT. It yields the protein CASSLGGSGTGELFF.

This sequence joins TRBV11-3 and TRBJ1-1; D unresolved. In germline, CDR1 is SGHNT, CDR2 YENEEA. There are 13 residues in the CDR3. V was pared by 3 bases and J by 1 base, with 6 bases between. This CDR3 reads CASSFDRNTEAFF. The CDR3 nucleotides read TGTGCCAGCAGCTTCGATAGGAACACTGAAGCTTTCTTT.

The chain joins TRBV7-8 to TRBJ2-7, with a possible D match to TRBD1 (5 bases). Trimming cost V 5 bases and J 5 bases, with 13 bases left between them. The CDR3 is 13 amino acids. Per the germline V gene, CDR1 is SGHVS and CDR2 is FQNEAQ. CDR3 sequence (DNA): TGTGCCAGCAGCGCGGACAAAGCACACGAGCAGTACTTC. Amino acid sequence: CASSADKAHEQYF.

This chain joins TRBV9 and TRBJ2-5, with TRBD1 identical over 11 bases. Unmatched junction bases numbered 6, after V lost 4 bases and J lost 4 bases. CDR1 and CDR2 from the germline V gene are SGDLS and YYNGEE. CDR3 length equals 15 residues. CDR3 sequence reads: CASSTGTGGRETQYF. CDR3 coding DNA: TGTGCCAGCAGCACCGGGACAGGGGGAAGAGAGACCCAGTACTTC.

The chain is built from TRBV28 and TRBJ1-2, with 9 bases matching TRBD1. The trim removed 5 bases at V and 2 bases at J, leaving 3 bases unmatched. CDR3 length equals 14 residues. CDR1 MDHEN and CDR2 SYDVKM come from the germline V gene. This CDR3 is CASSLTGGNYGYTF. The DNA of the CDR3 is TGTGCCAGCAGTCTAACAGGGGGCAACTATGGCTACACCTTC.

The chain has TRBV7-9 and TRBJ1-1, with D perhaps TRBD1 (5 bases). The CDR3 runs 14 residues. Germline-derived CDR1 and CDR2 are SEHNR and FQNEAQ (reference sequence). Trimming pared 2 bases from V and 5 bases from J, leaving 12 bases between. The CDR3: CASSLQGGATEAFF. For the CDR3, the DNA is TGTGCCAGCAGCTTACAGGGAGGCGCGACTGAAGCTTTCTTT.